These 25 T cell receptor beta chains share one sample of origin, sequenced in a study of cytomegalovirus exposure and HLA in healthy donors (TCRdb year 2017). Library method: the immunoSEQ multiplex PCR assay. The multiplex PCR relied on a mix of 60 forward primers for TCR Vbeta segments and 13 reverse primers for TCR Jbeta segments. Held by TCRdb, this immuneACCESS table contains in-frame sequences only and omits some clones. Under half of the omission traces to an unresolved V gene where checked; the cause of the rest is unknown. The table for this sample lists some 150,000 clones; about three quarters of them were counted only once. Less than 4.5% of the sample belongs to the ten largest clones. Material for sequencing was PBMCs. All receptors come from a man aged 45-65 years in good health and CMV-seropositive.

This chain connects TRBV7-8 to TRBJ2-2; perhaps TRBD2 as D (6 bases). Germline V gene lookup returns CDR1 SGHVS and CDR2 FQNEAQ. The CDR3 runs to 17 residues. Trimming took off 5 bases at V and 8 bases at J, with 24 bases between the two ends. The CDR3 reads CASSPSPGAPGGGELFF. CDR3 nucleotides: TGTGCCAGCAGCCCCTCGCCGGGTGCGCCCGGAGGGGGGGAGCTGTTTTTT.

The J gene is TRBJ1-6, the V gene TRBV25-1, with D possibly being TRBD1 (5 bases). The CDR3 is made up of 17 amino acids. Germline V gives CDR1 MGHDK, CDR2 SYGVNS. V lost 6 bases, J lost 0 bases, and 15 bases lay in between. The CDR3 loop reads CASRGRGVSSYNSPLHF. The CDR3 bases are TGTGCCAGCAGGGGAAGGGGCGTAAGCTCCTATAATTCACCCCTCCACTTT.

This clone was picked up one time. The gene calls are TRBV7-9 and TRBJ2-1; perhaps TRBD2 as D (5 bases). The CDR3 is 13 residues long. The germline CDR1 and CDR2 sequences are SEHNR and FQNEAQ (reference sequence). The V end was cut by 7 bases, the J end by 10 bases, with 17 bases between. Here the CDR3 reads CASTLVGGREQFF. The CDR3 DNA sequence: TGTGCCAGCACCCTAGTAGGCGGGCGGGAGCAGTTCTTC.

The rearrangement uses TRBV28 and TRBJ2-7; 7 bases agree with TRBD2. CDR1 is MDHEN and CDR2 is SYDVKM in the germline V gene. The CDR3 runs to 16 residues. With V trimmed by 4 bases and J by 0 bases, 9 bases remained unmatched. CDR3 DNA: TGTGCCAGCAGTTCCTTGGCGGGAGACAGCTCCTACGAGCAGTACTTC. It is translated as CASSSLAGDSSYEQYF.

The chain carries TRBV2 and TRBJ2-3, with 8 bases lining up with TRBD1. This CDR3 has 15 residues. J was trimmed by 5 bases and V by 7 bases; bases with no gene match: 11. From germline, CDR1 is SNHLY and CDR2 FYNNEI. CDR3 residues: CASTLLVRGQDTQYF. CDR3 bases: TGTGCCAGCACTCTGCTGGTCAGGGGGCAAGATACGCAGTATTTT.

The chain employs TRBV10-2 and TRBJ1-5, with D tentatively TRBD1 (5 bases). The V gene lost 6 bases and the J gene lost 3 bases, with 9 bases spanning the gap. CDR3 length equals 13 residues. CDR1 and CDR2 (germline): WSHSY, SAAADI. In DNA, the CDR3 is TGCGCCAGCAGAGTAGGGGCCAATCAGCCCCAGCATTTT. Amino acids: CASRVGANQPQHF.

This chain joins TRBV25-1 and TRBJ1-1; the match to TRBD1 covers 9 bases. V trimming: 4 bases; J trimming: 5 bases; junction bases outside the gene matches: 8. CDR3 length equals 15 residues. CDR1 MGHDK and CDR2 SYGVNS come from the germline V gene. Here the CDR3 reads CASSGTGQGRTEAFF. Here the CDR3 DNA reads TGTGCCAGCAGTGGGACTGGACAGGGGAGAACTGAAGCTTTCTTT.

This chain joins TRBV2 and TRBJ2-6; 8 bases line up with TRBD1. Germline values: CDR1 SNHLY, CDR2 FYNNEI. The ends lost 11 bases at V and 0 bases at J; junction bases unmatched: 9. The CDR3 is 16 residues long. The CDR3 DNA follows: TGTGCCGGTTACGGACAGGGAGACTCTGGGGCCAACGTCCTGACTTTC. This gives the protein CAGYGQGDSGANVLTF.

The chain's CDR3 is CASGSPLTGAGAKNIQYF. CDR3 DNA sequence: TGTGCTAGTGGATCACCCTTGACAGGGGCTGGGGCCAAAAACATTCAGTACTTC. V gene TRBV12-5 combines with J gene TRBJ2-4; the match to TRBD1 covers 8 bases. The germline gives CDR1 LGHNT, CDR2 FRNRAP. CDR3 length: 18 amino acids. J lost 1 base, V lost 6 bases, and 14 bases had no gene match. Combining the CDR3 with reference TRBV12-5 and TRBJ2-4 gives the whole variable domain DARVTQTPRHKVTEMGQEVTMRCQPILGHNTVFWYRQTMMQGLELLAYFRNRAPLDDSGMPKDRFSAEMPDATLATLKIQPSEPRDSAVYFCASGSPLTGAGAKNIQYFGAGTRLSVL.

V gene TRBV15 combines with J gene TRBJ2-1; D is perhaps TRBD2 (5 bases). Trimming shortened V by 0 bases and J by 0 bases, and 9 bases separated the two germline ends. The CDR3 totals 16 residues. From germline, CDR1 is LNHNV and CDR2 YYDKDF (reference sequence). CDR3 sequence (DNA): TGTGCCACCAGCAGAGATCCTGGGAGCTCCTACAATGAGCAGTTCTTC. This encodes CATSRDPGSSYNEQFF.

Worth noting for this clone: This sample also contains other DNA sequences that code for the same CDR3. The chain couples TRBV11-2 to TRBJ2-1; no firm D call. Trimming took 5 bases from V and 7 from J, leaving 9 bases between them. There are 12 residues in the CDR3. CDR1 is SGHAT and CDR2 is FQNNGV in the germline V gene. The CDR3 nucleotides read TGTGCCAGCAGCCTAACAGATAATGAGCAGTTCTTC. Translated: CASSLTDNEQFF.

The V call is TRBV29-1, the J call TRBJ1-1; 9 bases agree with TRBD1. The CDR3 sequence is 15 residues long. V shed 3 bases and J 3 bases; nucleotides not matched to a gene: 8. From germline, CDR1 is SQVTM and CDR2 ANQGSEA. CDR3 region: CSVEDWTGVYTEAFF. CDR3 DNA: TGCAGCGTTGAGGATTGGACAGGGGTTTACACTGAAGCTTTCTTT.

This chain uses TRBV7-3 with TRBJ2-1; 8 bases match TRBD2. CDR1 is SGHTA, CDR2 FQGTGA, per germline. The CDR3 is made up of 15 amino acids. With V trimmed by 2 bases and J by 5 bases, 5 bases remained unmatched. DNA of the CDR3: TGTGCCAGCAGCTTATCTAGCGGGTACAACAATGAGCAGTTCTTC. It yields the protein CASSLSSGYNNEQFF. Filled out from reference TRBV7-3 and TRBJ2-1, the complete variable domain reads GAGVSQTPSNKVTEKGKYVELRCDPISGHTALYWYRQSLGQGPEFLIYFQGTGAADDSGLPNDRFFAVRPEGSVSTLKIQRTERGDSAVYLCASSLSSGYNNEQFFGPGTRLTVL.

J is TRBJ1-5 and V is TRBV2; D gene unclear. The CDR3 contains 15 residues. Germline lookup yields CDR1 SNHLY and CDR2 FYNNEI. Deletions cut 4 bases from V and 1 base from J, with 11 bases between. The CDR3 DNA is TGTGCCAGCAGTGTTTCCGGGATCAGCAATCAGCCCCAGCATTTT. Its translation is CASSVSGISNQPQHF.

This clone was counted between two and nine times. CDR3: CAISDSGRARGEQYF. For the CDR3, the DNA is TGTGCCATCAGCGATAGCGGGAGGGCCCGGGGCGAGCAGTACTTC. V and J are TRBV10-3 and TRBJ2-7; 11 nucleotides line up with TRBD2. CDR1 and CDR2 (germline): ENHRY, SYGVKD. Trimming at V came to 6 bases and at J to 6 bases, leaving 10 bases not matched to a gene. CDR3 length equals 15 residues.

This clone has a handful of counts. The rearrangement joins TRBV29-1 to TRBJ1-2; 7 nucleotides line up with TRBD1. CDR3 length equals 16 residues. V gave up 2 bases and J gave up 1 base; unmatched junction bases: 10. From germline, CDR1 is SQVTM and CDR2 ANQGSEA. CDR3 residues: CSVERRGLPNNYGYTF. The CDR3 DNA follows: TGCAGCGTTGAACGGAGGGGGCTGCCGAATAACTATGGCTACACCTTC.

The chain employs TRBV5-8 and TRBJ1-1; no clear D gene. CDR1 and CDR2 from the germline V gene are SGHTS and YDEGEE. Trimming cost V 3 bases and J 0 bases, with 9 bases left between them. The CDR3 sequence is 14 residues long. The CDR3 bases are TGTGCCAGCAGCTACAGAGAGATGAACACTGAAGCTTTCTTT. Amino acid sequence: CASSYREMNTEAFF.

This chain joins TRBV5-6 and TRBJ2-7; 8 bases line up with TRBD1. CDR1 is SGHDT, CDR2 YYEEEE, per germline. Trimming at V came to 4 bases and at J to 5 bases, leaving 8 bases not matched to a gene. This CDR3 comprises 14 residues. The CDR3 sequence: CASSQDRAVDEQYF. The CDR3 DNA sequence: TGTGCCAGCAGCCAGGACAGGGCGGTCGACGAGCAGTACTTC.

The chain has TRBV14 and TRBJ2-5; D might be TRBD2 (5 bases). CDR1 and CDR2 from the germline V gene are SGHDN and FVKESK. The CDR3 contains 15 residues. Trimming left V 4 bases short and J 5 bases short, with 17 bases between. The DNA for the CDR3 is TGTGCCAGCAGCCGAACGGGCAGCCGAGGGGAGACCCAGTACTTC. This encodes CASSRTGSRGETQYF.

The CDR3 protein is CASNRDFDEQFF. The CDR3 DNA is TGTGCCAGCAATAGGGACTTCGATGAGCAGTTCTTC. This chain joins TRBV25-1 and TRBJ2-1; tentative D call: TRBD2 (6 bases). The V end was cut by 7 bases, the J end by 8 bases, with 12 bases between. Per the germline V gene, CDR1 is MGHDK and CDR2 is SYGVNS. The CDR3 is made up of 12 amino acids.

This chain connects TRBV5-1 to TRBJ2-5, with 8 positions matching TRBD1. Germline CDR1 is SGHRS and CDR2 is YFSETQ. This CDR3 is 14 amino acids long. Trimming cost V 4 bases and J 2 bases; bases outside gene matches: 4. The CDR3 is CASSQGAGQETQYF. Here the CDR3 DNA reads TGCGCCAGCAGCCAGGGGGCCGGACAAGAGACCCAGTACTTC.

This rearrangement joins TRBV19 to TRBJ2-7; 9 bases match TRBD1. Trimming removed 5 bases from V and 1 base from J; junction bases left unmatched: 9. Germline V gives CDR1 LNHDA, CDR2 SQIVND (reference sequence). This CDR3 has 16 residues. CDR3 DNA: TGTGCCAGTAGTGCGGGACAGGGCGGAGGATCCTACGAGCAGTACTTC. It is translated as CASSAGQGGGSYEQYF.

This clone was counted only a few times. The rearrangement uses TRBV10-3 and TRBJ1-2, with D hard to call. The CDR3 extends over 13 amino acids. The germline V gene has CDR1 ENHRY and CDR2 SYGVKD. Trimming removed 7 bases at V and 3 bases at J, with 12 bases between. CDR3 region: CAIKGMRDYGYTF. CDR3 DNA sequence: TGTGCCATCAAAGGGATGAGGGACTATGGCTACACCTTC.

This clone was detected a few times. The rearrangement joins TRBV28 to TRBJ2-3; 9 bases align to TRBD2. The V gene's germline CDR1 is MDHEN and CDR2 SYDVKM. The J segment lost 1 base and the V segment lost 5 bases, leaving 4 bases of the junction unmatched. The CDR3 covers 15 residues. DNA of the CDR3: TGTGCCAGCAGTGCTAGCGGGATGGGCACAGATACGCAGTATTTT. It codes for CASSASGMGTDTQYF.

The chain links TRBV29-1 to TRBJ2-1, with 7 bases lining up with TRBD1. This CDR3 spans 14 amino acids. With V trimmed by 0 bases and J by 7 bases, 6 bases remained unmatched. Germline V CDR1 and CDR2: SQVTM, ANQGSEA. CDR3 sequence reads: CSVEDQEGANEQFF. DNA of the CDR3: TGCAGCGTTGAAGATCAAGAGGGGGCGAATGAGCAGTTCTTC.